This T cell receptor beta chain was identified during a study of cytomegalovirus exposure and HLA in healthy donors. Vbeta (60) and Jbeta (13) primers were used in the PCR. Some clones are missing from TCRdb's copy, which holds only in-frame ones; the method was immunoSEQ multiplex PCR. The repertoire consists of around 100,000 clones, with about 74% occurring once and the leading ten covering around 5%. This CDR3 has 13 residues. Germline trimming cut 6 bases from V and 6 bases from J; bases unmatched to any gene: 5. Germline CDR1 LNHDA, CDR2 SQIVND (reference sequence). The source material was PBMCs. The sequence derives from a man aged 25 to 45 in good health and CMV-seropositive. The chain links TRBV19 to TRBJ1-5, with 7 bases identical to TRBD1. Written as DNA, the CDR3 is TGTGCCAGTAGCGAAACAGGGGCTCAGCCCCAGCATTTT. Protein product: CASSETGAQPQHF.